This TCR beta chain was captured in a study of vaccination and CD4 T cells after COVID-19. About the research overall: Overlapping peptides covering the spike proteins of SARS-CoV-2, HCoV-NL63, HCoV-OC43 and HCoV-229E were added to stimulate cells. Notes on the study in general: Within the convalescent patients, spike mono-reactivity was found in 304 of 307 vaccine-specific clones. The study found median SARS-CoV-2-reactive clonotypes rising from 21 to 38, not significantly. Among reactive clones from convalescent patients, a median roughly 90% appeared only post-vaccination.

Sequencing of cultured CD4+ T cell DNA used the Oncomine TCR Beta short-read assay. TCRdb reanalysed the PCR reads using MiXCR and keeps one entry per CDR3 protein. This sample carries some 15,000 distinct CDR3 sequences, around 56% of them seen once, and the ten largest clones take about 12%. In this sample, this clonotype turned up once. Its antigen is not identified. The treatment was: approximately nine-day PBMC culture with coronavirus spike peptide pools or control peptides (ViraFEST assay). In germline, CDR1 is SGHRS, CDR2 YFSETQ. This CDR3 region has 14 residues. The V segment lost 4 bases and the J segment 5 bases; nucleotides outside the gene matches: 5.

This TCR derives from a human donor who had recovered from COVID-19. Sample: CD4+ T cells from blood, cultured in vitro. This chain uses TRBV5-1 with TRBJ2-2; 7 bases are a match to TRBD1. CDR3 in amino acids: CASSLGTATGELFF. In DNA, the CDR3 is TGCGCCAGCAGCCTTGGGACAGCAACCGGGGAGCTGTTTTTT.